This is a list of T cell receptor beta chains from one sample in a study of T cells in Graves' hyperthyroidism and ophthalmopathy. Via MiXCR, TCRdb re-called the multiplex PCR reads, giving one row per CDR3 protein. The table shows 250,000 or so distinct CDR3 sequences, with about 15% occurring only once. Sequenced sample: blood. Source of these receptors: a woman aged 35 to 49 with Graves' hyperthyroidism that later progressed to Graves' ophthalmopathy. Both conserved end residues are part of each CDR3. Each record gives: D gene, clone size, J gene, V gene, CDR3 DNA, CDR3 protein. D genes are given only for firm matches. Clone sizes are given selectively: once, few, many, or a class where the clone is expanded.

D: .; size: many; J: TRBJ2-1; V: TRBV3-1; DNA: TGTGCCAGCAGCCAAGATGTGGGGGAGATTGTCAATGAGCAGTTCTTC; CDR3: CASSQDVGEIVNEQFF
D: .; size: many; J: TRBJ2-4; V: TRBV19; DNA: TGTGCCAGTAGTATACCCAGGGGGGCGAGAAACATTCAGTACTTC; CDR3: CASSIPRGARNIQYF
D: .; size: .; J: TRBJ2-7; V: TRBV5-1; DNA: TGCGCCAGCAGCTTGCGGGAGAGCGGCGAGCAGTACTTC; CDR3: CASSLRESGEQYF
D: TRBD2; size: .; J: TRBJ2-5; V: TRBV5-1; DNA: TGCGCCAGCAGCTTTGGAGGGGAGGGAGAGACCCAGTACTTC; CDR3: CASSFGGEGETQYF
D: TRBD1; size: many; J: TRBJ1-3; V: TRBV2; DNA: TGTGCCAGCAGTCCTACAGGGGAGCGAAACACCATATATTTT; CDR3: CASSPTGERNTIYF
D: TRBD1; size: .; J: TRBJ2-6; V: TRBV5-8; DNA: TGTGCCAGCAGCCTCTGGACAGGGGTAACTGGGGCCAACGTCCTGACTTTC; CDR3: CASSLWTGVTGANVLTF
D: TRBD1; size: .; J: TRBJ1-2; V: TRBV29-1; DNA: TGCAGCGTTGATTCCGACCGGGACAGCGACTATGGCTACACCTTC; CDR3: CSVDSDRDSDYGYTF
D: .; size: .; J: TRBJ1-1; V: TRBV18; DNA: TGTGCCAGCGCGACGTTTGACACTGAAGCTTTCTTT; CDR3: CASATFDTEAFF
D: .; size: .; J: TRBJ2-1; V: TRBV5-5; DNA: TGTGCCACCTACCCTAGGGGAAGCTCCTACAATGAGCAGTTCTTC; CDR3: CATYPRGSSYNEQFF
D: .; size: .; J: TRBJ2-5; V: TRBV7-2; DNA: TGTGCCAGCAGACAAACTAGCTCCCAGACCCAGTACTTC; CDR3: CASRQTSSQTQYF
D: TRBD2; size: many; J: TRBJ2-3; V: TRBV11-1; DNA: TGTGCCAGCAGCTGGGAGGGGACTTTGGATACGCAGTATTTT; CDR3: CASSWEGTLDTQYF
D: .; size: many; J: TRBJ2-7; V: TRBV5-1; DNA: TGCGCCAGCAGTCCAAGGGGCAGGGTAGACGAGCAGTACTTC; CDR3: CASSPRGRVDEQYF
D: TRBD2; size: few; J: TRBJ2-1; V: TRBV4-2; DNA: TGTGCCAGCAGCCAAGATGGGGCGGGGGCCTACAATGAGCAGTTCTTC; CDR3: CASSQDGAGAYNEQFF
D: TRBD2; size: many; J: TRBJ2-1; V: TRBV11-2; DNA: TGTGCCAGCAGCTTAGATGAGAAACTAGCGGGAACGGACAATGAGCAGTTCTTC; CDR3: CASSLDEKLAGTDNEQFF
D: .; size: few; J: TRBJ1-6; V: TRBV4-1; DNA: TGCGCCAGCAGCCAAGAAAATTTCAGGAATTCACCCCTCCACTTT; CDR3: CASSQENFRNSPLHF
D: .; size: few; J: TRBJ2-2; V: TRBV7-9; DNA: TGTGCCAGCAGCCCCGAACCCGGGAACGCGAACACCGGGGAGCTGTTTTTT; CDR3: CASSPEPGNANTGELFF
D: .; size: many; J: TRBJ2-7; V: TRBV12-3/TRBV12-4; DNA: TGTGCCAGCCGATACCCCGAGCAGTACTTC; CDR3: CASRYPEQYF
D: .; size: many; J: TRBJ2-5; V: TRBV12-3/TRBV12-4; DNA: TGTGCCAGCAGTTTACGGGCCCTACAAGAGACCCAGTACTTC; CDR3: CASSLRALQETQYF
D: .; size: many; J: TRBJ2-7; V: TRBV19; DNA: TGTGCCACCCGAGAGGGCTACGAGCAGTACTTC; CDR3: CATREGYEQYF
D: TRBD1; size: many; J: TRBJ2-7; V: TRBV9; DNA: TGTGCCAGCAGCGTAGATGGGACAGGGCCCACAACCTACGAGCAGTACTTC; CDR3: CASSVDGTGPTTYEQYF
D: .; size: few; J: TRBJ1-1; V: TRBV12-3/TRBV12-4; DNA: TGTGCCAGCAGTTTAAAAAGAGGGAACACTGAAGCTTTCTTT; CDR3: CASSLKRGNTEAFF
D: TRBD1; size: .; J: TRBJ1-4; V: TRBV7-9; DNA: TGTGCCAGTGTGGAGGGGGCAATTAATGAAAAACTGTTTTTT; CDR3: CASVEGAINEKLFF
D: .; size: .; J: TRBJ2-7; V: TRBV28; DNA: TGTGCCAGCAGCGTCGTCTACGAGCAGTACTTC; CDR3: CASSVVYEQYF
D: TRBD1; size: many; J: TRBJ1-2; V: TRBV27; DNA: TGTGCCAGCAGTCCCCGCCAGGGGGCCTATGGCTACACCTTC; CDR3: CASSPRQGAYGYTF
D: TRBD2; size: .; J: TRBJ2-1; V: TRBV10-3; DNA: TGTGCCATCAGTTCCAGCGGGAGCTCCCACAATGAGCAGTTCTTC; CDR3: CAISSSGSSHNEQFF
D: .; size: many; J: TRBJ2-1; V: TRBV7-8; DNA: TGTGCCAGCAGCTACGGTGCAGCTGAGTTCTTC; CDR3: CASSYGAAEFF
D: .; size: many; J: TRBJ2-5; V: TRBV28; DNA: TGTGCCAGCAGTTTACCCACAATCCCCCCTCAAGAGACCCAGTACTTC; CDR3: CASSLPTIPPQETQYF
D: .; size: .; J: TRBJ1-2; V: TRBV6-8; DNA: TGTGCCAGCAGTTACTCGACGGGTAACTATGGCTACACCTTC; CDR3: CASSYSTGNYGYTF
D: TRBD2; size: many; J: TRBJ2-5; V: TRBV15; DNA: TGTGCCACCAGCCACCCCCTGACTAGCGGGAGGTCGTCCCAGTACTTC; CDR3: CATSHPLTSGRSSQYF
D: TRBD2; size: .; J: TRBJ2-5; V: TRBV11-2; DNA: TGTGCCAGCAGCTTGGAACCGGGACTAGCGCCAGCAAAGACCCAGTACTTC; CDR3: CASSLEPGLAPAKTQYF
D: .; size: .; J: TRBJ2-1; V: TRBV7-9; DNA: TGTGCCAGCAGCTTAACGTGGCGTGAGCAGTTCTTC; CDR3: CASSLTWREQFF
D: TRBD2; size: .; J: TRBJ2-2; V: TRBV7-9; DNA: TGTGCCAGCAGCTCGCCACCGGGACTAGCAGCGAACACCGGGGAGCTGTTTTTT; CDR3: CASSSPPGLAANTGELFF
D: .; size: few; J: TRBJ2-1; V: TRBV24-1; DNA: TGTGCCACCAGTGATAGGTATGAGCAGTTCTTC; CDR3: CATSDRYEQFF
D: .; size: few; J: TRBJ2-2; V: TRBV6-1; DNA: TGTGCCAGCAGCTCCCGGGGGGAGCTGTTTTTT; CDR3: CASSSRGELFF
D: TRBD1; size: many; J: TRBJ1-1; V: TRBV12-3/TRBV12-4; DNA: TGTGCCAGCAGTAAAGGACAGGGTAGGGCTTTCTTT; CDR3: CASSKGQGRAFF
D: TRBD1; size: many; J: TRBJ2-1; V: TRBV5-1; DNA: TGCGCCAGCAGCTTGGGACAGGGGGCCTGGAATGAGCAGTTCTTC; CDR3: CASSLGQGAWNEQFF
D: TRBD1; size: few; J: TRBJ2-3; V: TRBV19; DNA: TGTGCCAGCCTGGGACAGGGCACAGATACGCAGTATTTT; CDR3: CASLGQGTDTQYF
D: TRBD2; size: many; J: TRBJ2-1; V: TRBV19; DNA: TGTGCCAGGCCCAACGGAGGACTAGCGGGAGGGGCGGACAATGAGCAGTTCTTC; CDR3: CARPNGGLAGGADNEQFF
D: TRBD2; size: few; J: TRBJ2-3; V: TRBV4-1; DNA: TGCGCCAGCAGCCAAGGAACTAGCGGGGCTAGCACAGATACGCAGTATTTT; CDR3: CASSQGTSGASTDTQYF
D: .; size: many; J: TRBJ2-4; V: TRBV10-3; DNA: TGTGCCATCAGTGAGTCTGGACCGTTAGCCAAAAACATTCAGTACTTC; CDR3: CAISESGPLAKNIQYF
D: .; size: many; J: TRBJ2-7; V: TRBV7-8; DNA: TGTGCCAGCAGCCCTGTGGGTGGGGACGGCGAGCAGTACTTC; CDR3: CASSPVGGDGEQYF
D: .; size: few; J: TRBJ1-2; V: TRBV10-3; DNA: TGTGCCATCAGTGACAGGGGAAACGGCTACACCTTC; CDR3: CAISDRGNGYTF
D: .; size: many; J: TRBJ2-1; V: TRBV7-8; DNA: TGTGCCAGCAGCGCCCGACCAGTACTCTATGAGCAGTTCTTC; CDR3: CASSARPVLYEQFF
D: TRBD2; size: .; J: TRBJ2-7; V: TRBV5-1; DNA: TGCGCCAGCAGCTTCGGGGGGGACCTTTACGAGCAGTACTTC; CDR3: CASSFGGDLYEQYF
D: .; size: many; J: TRBJ2-2; V: TRBV28; DNA: TGTGCCAGCAGTACCGCGGGACGGGCGAACACCGGGGAGCTGTTTTTT; CDR3: CASSTAGRANTGELFF
D: TRBD2; size: many; J: TRBJ2-1; V: TRBV7-9; DNA: TGTGCCAGCAGCTTAGCGTCAGCTAGCGGGAGCCATGAGCAGTTCTTC; CDR3: CASSLASASGSHEQFF
D: .; size: many; J: TRBJ2-6; V: TRBV12-3/TRBV12-4; DNA: TGTGCCAGCAGTTGGATCGGGGGCTCTGGGGCCAACGTCCTGACTTTC; CDR3: CASSWIGGSGANVLTF
D: TRBD2; size: many; J: TRBJ2-5; V: TRBV5-1; DNA: TGCGCCAGCAGCTATGGACTAGCGGGGACGAAGTACTTC; CDR3: CASSYGLAGTKYF
D: TRBD1; size: .; J: TRBJ2-7; V: TRBV10-3; DNA: TGTGCCATCAGTGAGGGACAGGGTACGCCCATCGTGAACGAGCAGTACTTC; CDR3: CAISEGQGTPIVNEQYF
D: TRBD2; size: many; J: TRBJ2-2; V: TRBV27; DNA: TGTGCCAGCAGTTCGATCGGACTAGCGGGAGGGAACACCGGGGAGCTGTTTTTT; CDR3: CASSSIGLAGGNTGELFF
D: TRBD2; size: few; J: TRBJ2-1; V: TRBV7-3; DNA: TGTGCCAGCAGCTCCTCACTAGCGTCCGGTCCCTACAATGAGCAGTTCTTC; CDR3: CASSSSLASGPYNEQFF
D: .; size: .; J: TRBJ2-3; V: TRBV7-3; DNA: TGTGCCAGCAGCCCGACGCCGGCAGATACGCAGTATTTT; CDR3: CASSPTPADTQYF
D: TRBD1; size: many; J: TRBJ2-6; V: TRBV11-2; DNA: TGTGCCAGCAGCTTAGGAGGGGGCAGCTCTGGGGCCAACGTCCTGACTTTC; CDR3: CASSLGGGSSGANVLTF
D: .; size: .; J: TRBJ1-1; V: TRBV12-3/TRBV12-4; DNA: TGTGCCAGCAGTTACGGTCGCGAAGCTTTCTTT; CDR3: CASSYGREAFF